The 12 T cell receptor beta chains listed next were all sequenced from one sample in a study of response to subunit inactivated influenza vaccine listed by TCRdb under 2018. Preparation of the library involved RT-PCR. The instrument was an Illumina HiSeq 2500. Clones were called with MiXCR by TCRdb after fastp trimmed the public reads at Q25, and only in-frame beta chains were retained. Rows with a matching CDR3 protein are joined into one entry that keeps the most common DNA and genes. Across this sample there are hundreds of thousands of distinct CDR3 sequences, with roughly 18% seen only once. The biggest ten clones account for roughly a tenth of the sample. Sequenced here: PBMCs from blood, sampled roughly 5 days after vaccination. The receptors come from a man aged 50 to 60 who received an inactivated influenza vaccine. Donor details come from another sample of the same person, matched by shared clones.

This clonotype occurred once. CDR3 coding DNA: TGCAGCGCAGAGACAGGGGGCGCGACAGATACGCAGTATTTT. Its protein product is CSAETGGATDTQYF. The rearrangement links TRBV29-1 to TRBJ2-3; TRBD1 matches 10 bases. The CDR3 contains 14 residues. Germline V gene sequence: CDR1 SQVTM, CDR2 ANQGSEA. V lost 7 bases, J lost 3 bases, and 7 bases stayed unmatched.

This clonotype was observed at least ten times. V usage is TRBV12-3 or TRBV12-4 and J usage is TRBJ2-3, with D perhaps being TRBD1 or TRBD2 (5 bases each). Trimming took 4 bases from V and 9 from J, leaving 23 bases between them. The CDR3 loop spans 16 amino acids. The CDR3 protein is CASSSTGTTSPWTQYF. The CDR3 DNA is TGTGCCAGCAGTTCCACCGGGACGACGTCTCCCTGGACGCAGTATTTT.

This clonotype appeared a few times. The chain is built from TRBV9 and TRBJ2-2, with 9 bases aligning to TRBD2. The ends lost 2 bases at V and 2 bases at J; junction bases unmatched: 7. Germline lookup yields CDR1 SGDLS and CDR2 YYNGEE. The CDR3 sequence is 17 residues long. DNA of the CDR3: TGTGCCAGCAGCGTGGAGCGACTAGCGGTTAACACCGGGGAGCTGTTTTTT. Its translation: CASSVERLAVNTGELFF.

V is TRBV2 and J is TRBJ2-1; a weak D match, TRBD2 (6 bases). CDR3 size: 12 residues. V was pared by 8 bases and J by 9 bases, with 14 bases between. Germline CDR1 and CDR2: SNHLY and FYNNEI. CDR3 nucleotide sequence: TGTGCCAGCTCAAATCTAGCGAGTGAGCAGTTCTTC. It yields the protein CASSNLASEQFF.

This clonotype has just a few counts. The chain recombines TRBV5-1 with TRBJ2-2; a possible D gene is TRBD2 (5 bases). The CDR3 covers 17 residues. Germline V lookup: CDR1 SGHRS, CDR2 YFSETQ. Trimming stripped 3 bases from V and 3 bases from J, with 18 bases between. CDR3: CASSSGVFIGDTGELFF. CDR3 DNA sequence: TGCGCCAGCAGCTCCGGGGTTTTCATCGGGGACACCGGGGAGCTGTTTTTT. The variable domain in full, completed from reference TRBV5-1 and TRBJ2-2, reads KAGVTQTPRYLIKTRGQQVTLSCSPISGHRSVSWYQQTPGQGLQFLFEYFSETQRNKGNFPGRFSGRQFSNSRSEMNVSTLELGDSALYLCASSSGVFIGDTGELFFGEGSRLTVL.

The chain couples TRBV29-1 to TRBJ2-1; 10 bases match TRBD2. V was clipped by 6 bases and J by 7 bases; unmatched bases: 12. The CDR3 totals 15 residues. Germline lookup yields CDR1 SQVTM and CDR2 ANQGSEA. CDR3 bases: TGCAGCGTGGGCCCCAAAGCGGGGGGGCTTAATGAGCAGTTCTTC. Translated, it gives CSVGPKAGGLNEQFF.

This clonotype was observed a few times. CDR3 nucleotides: TGTGCCAGCAGTAGGACCGGCTATAATTCACCCCTCCACTTT. Translated: CASSRTGYNSPLHF. This chain connects TRBV12-3 or TRBV12-4 to TRBJ1-6, with no clear D. The CDR3 extends over 14 amino acids. The V and J ends lost 5 bases and 3 bases respectively, with 8 bases between them.

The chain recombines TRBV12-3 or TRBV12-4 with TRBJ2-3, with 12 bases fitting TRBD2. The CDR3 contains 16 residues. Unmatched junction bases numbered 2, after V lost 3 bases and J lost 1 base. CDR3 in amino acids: CASSFSSGRGTDTQYF. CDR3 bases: TGTGCCAGCAGTTTTTCTAGCGGGAGGGGCACAGATACGCAGTATTTT.

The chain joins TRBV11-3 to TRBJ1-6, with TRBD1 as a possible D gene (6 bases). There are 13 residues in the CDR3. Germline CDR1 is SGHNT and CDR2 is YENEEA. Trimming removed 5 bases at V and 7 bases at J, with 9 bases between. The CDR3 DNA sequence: TGTGCCAGCAGCCGGGGGACAAATTCACCCCTCCACTTT. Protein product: CASSRGTNSPLHF.

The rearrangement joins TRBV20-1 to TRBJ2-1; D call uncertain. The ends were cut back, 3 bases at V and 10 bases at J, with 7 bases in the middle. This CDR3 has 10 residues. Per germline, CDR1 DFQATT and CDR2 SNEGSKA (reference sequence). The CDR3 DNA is TGCAGTGCTAGTTCGGAGGAGCAGTTCTTC. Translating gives CSASSEEQFF.

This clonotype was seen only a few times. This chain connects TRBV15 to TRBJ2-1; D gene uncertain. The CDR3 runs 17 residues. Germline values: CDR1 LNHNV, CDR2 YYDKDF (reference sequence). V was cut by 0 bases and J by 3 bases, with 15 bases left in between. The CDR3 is CATSRDKYSAGYNEQFF. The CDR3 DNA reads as TGTGCCACCAGCAGAGATAAATACTCCGCAGGCTACAATGAGCAGTTCTTC.

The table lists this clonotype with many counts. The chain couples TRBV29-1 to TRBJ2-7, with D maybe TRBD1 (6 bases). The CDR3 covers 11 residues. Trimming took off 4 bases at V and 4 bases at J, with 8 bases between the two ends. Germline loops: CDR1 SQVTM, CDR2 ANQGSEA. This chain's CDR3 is CSVGGQYEQYF. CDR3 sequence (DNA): TGCAGCGTTGGTGGACAGTACGAGCAGTACTTC.